A single sample gave rise to the 28 T cell receptor beta chains below, sequenced in a study of blood T cells in healthy people across ages. It was with a sample-barcoded 5' primer and a J-beta primer mix that a second PCR of about 6 to 11 cycles was run. One entry per CDR3 protein results from TCRdb running MiXCR on the 5' RACE reads. The sample lists under 2,000,000 distinct CDR3 sequences; roughly 52% were seen once. The sequencing sample was made of blood. The receptors were gathered from a woman aged 40 to 50 in good health.

The chain uses TRBV12-3 or TRBV12-4 and TRBJ1-6; 8 nucleotides agree with TRBD1. V trimming: 6 bases; J trimming: 0 bases; junction bases outside the gene matches: 7. The CDR3 totals 17 residues. In DNA form, the CDR3 reads TGTGCCAGCAGGCCGGACAGGGTGAGCTCCTATAATTCACCCCTCCACTTT. Its translation is CASRPDRVSSYNSPLHF.

The J gene is TRBJ2-4, the V gene TRBV15, with D possibly TRBD2 on 5 matching bases. There are 16 residues in the CDR3. Germline loops: CDR1 LNHNV, CDR2 YYDKDF (reference sequence). V was pared by 3 bases and J by 0 bases, with 12 bases between. In nucleotides, the CDR3 is TGTGCCACCAGCAGTTTAGCGAATCTAGCCAAAAACATTCAGTACTTC. This gives the protein CATSSLANLAKNIQYF.

The V call is TRBV6-2 or TRBV6-3, the J call TRBJ2-5; TRBD2 aligns across 11 bases. This CDR3 contains 18 residues. Trimming at V came to 0 bases and at J to 2 bases, leaving 8 bases not matched to a gene. The germline CDR1 and CDR2 sequences are MNHEY and SVGEGT. CDR3 residues: CASSYSKGLAEPQETQYF. In DNA, the CDR3 is TGTGCCAGCAGTTACTCGAAGGGACTAGCGGAACCACAAGAGACCCAGTACTTC.

The J gene is TRBJ2-1, the V gene TRBV21-1; the table's D call of TRBD2 was not tested on the DNA. TRBV21-1 is a known pseudogene. This CDR3 has 16 residues. CDR3 coding DNA: TGTGCCAGCAGCTACGAAGGGCTCGACCGCTCCTACGAGCAGTTCTTC. Protein product: CASSYEGLDRSYEQFF.

This chain links TRBV11-2 with TRBJ1-1; TRBD1 is a possible D gene (5 bases). Trimming removed 1 base from V and 0 bases from J, with 18 bases in between. This CDR3 is 18 amino acids long. The germline CDR1 and CDR2 sequences are SGHAT and FQNNGV. The CDR3 reads CASSLVFPGQGMNTEAFF. The CDR3 DNA is TGTGCCAGCAGCTTAGTTTTCCCGGGGCAGGGTATGAACACTGAAGCTTTCTTT. Complete variable domain (other parts from reference TRBV11-2 and TRBJ1-1): EAGVAQSPRYKIIEKRQSVAFWCNPISGHATLYWYQQILGQGPKLLIQFQNNGVVDDSQLPKDRFSAERLKGVDSTLKIQPAKLEDSAVYLCASSLVFPGQGMNTEAFFGQGTRLTVV.

V is TRBV4-2 and J is TRBJ1-2; 8 bases are a match to TRBD1. CDR3 length: 16 amino acids. Germline V gives CDR1 LGHNA, CDR2 YNFKEQ. V was pared by 4 bases and J by 8 bases, with 15 bases of the junction left unmatched. The DNA of the CDR3 is TGTGCCAGCAGCCTTGCAGTACAGGGGGTGCGCGGCGGCTACACCTTC. Residues: CASSLAVQGVRGGYTF.

This sequence joins TRBV7-9 and TRBJ2-3; TRBD2 matches 8 bases. Trimming at V came to 6 bases and at J to 4 bases, leaving 12 bases not matched to a gene. The CDR3 has 16 residues. The V gene's germline CDR1 is SEHNR and CDR2 FQNEAQ (reference sequence). The CDR3 nucleotides read TGTGCCAGCAGAGATTCGGGGACGGGACTAGCAGATACGCAGTATTTT. It translates to CASRDSGTGLADTQYF.

This chain uses TRBV4-2 with TRBJ2-1, with 7 bases identical to TRBD1. V lost 0 bases and J lost 7; bases outside the gene matches: 9. The CDR3 has 16 amino acids. CDR1 LGHNA and CDR2 YNFKEQ come from the germline V gene. This CDR3 is CASSQDWDSFGNEQFF. CDR3 in DNA: TGTGCCAGCAGCCAAGATTGGGACAGTTTTGGGAATGAGCAGTTCTTC.

CDR3 sequence: CASSWGTSGYNEQFF. The CDR3 DNA reads as TGTGCCAGCAGTTGGGGGACTAGCGGATACAATGAGCAGTTCTTC. This chain links TRBV6-2 or TRBV6-3 with TRBJ2-1; 11 bases are a match to TRBD2. With V trimmed by 4 bases and J by 4 bases, 3 bases remained unmatched. The CDR3 is 15 residues long. Germline CDR1 reads MNHEY; CDR2 reads SVGEGT.

In this sample, this clonotype turned up a few times. The DNA of the CDR3 is TGTGCCAGCAGGGGGGGCCAGGGTGAGCAGTTCTTC. Encoded protein: CASRGGQGEQFF. V is TRBV7-6 and J is TRBJ2-1, with D perhaps matching TRBD1 or TRBD2 (6 bases each). Germline V CDR1 and CDR2: SGHVS, FNYEAQ. The CDR3 has 12 amino acids. The V end lost 6 bases, the J end lost 9 bases, and 12 bases lay between the germline ends.

The chain is built from TRBV7-8 and TRBJ2-5; the D gene could be TRBD1 or TRBD2 (5 bases each). The tail of the sequence fits TRBJ2-7 better, so the J call may be wrong. The CDR3 has 12 residues. The germline V gene encodes CDR1 SGHVS and CDR2 FQNEAQ. CDR3 coding DNA: TGTGCCAGTAGCAGGGTTGAGGGCGAGCAGTACTTC. Translated: CASSRVEGEQYF.

This clonotype was recorded a few times. The chain is built from TRBV10-3 and TRBJ2-7, with D unclear. V lost 2 bases and J 4 bases, leaving 6 bases between the germline ends. Germline V lookup: CDR1 ENHRY, CDR2 SYGVKD. The CDR3 runs to 12 residues. This CDR3 is CAISEVLYEQYF. DNA of the CDR3: TGTGCCATCAGTGAGGTCCTATACGAGCAGTACTTC.

This chain joins TRBV10-3 and TRBJ1-6; D uncertain. V shed 8 bases and J shed 10 bases, with 21 bases lying between them. The germline V gene encodes CDR1 ENHRY and CDR2 SYGVKD. The CDR3 spans 15 residues. CDR3 DNA: TGTGCCATCGGGATTAATACCGTGGGCAACTCACCCCTCCACTTT. It translates to CAIGINTVGNSPLHF.

The chain is built from TRBV7-2 and TRBJ2-5, with D maybe TRBD1 (5 bases). Trimming pared 1 base from V and 4 bases from J, leaving 16 bases between. This CDR3 is 16 amino acids long. Germline CDR1 and CDR2: SGHTA and FQGNSA. The CDR3 region is CASSLVVGRERETQYF. DNA for the CDR3: TGTGCCAGCAGCTTAGTGGTGGGGCGCGAAAGAGAGACCCAGTACTTC.

The chain uses TRBV7-8 and TRBJ2-6; D perhaps matches TRBD1 (5 bases). The CDR3 contains 15 residues. Trimming pared 5 bases from V and 3 bases from J, leaving 11 bases between. Germline V CDR1 and CDR2: SGHVS, FQNEAQ. CDR3 DNA: TGTGCCAGCAGCCCCCAGGGCTATGGGGCCAACGTCCTGACTTTC. This encodes CASSPQGYGANVLTF.

The chain links TRBV18 to TRBJ2-7; D not resolved. CDR3 length: 13 residues. V was pared by 2 bases and J by 4 bases, with 9 bases between. The germline gives CDR1 KGHSH, CDR2 LQKENI. CDR3 DNA sequence: TGTGCCAGCTCACCAGAATATGGATACGAGCAGTACTTC. Protein sequence: CASSPEYGYEQYF.

This clonotype was detected ten times or more. The chain has TRBV29-1 and TRBJ2-1; 7 bases agree with TRBD2. This CDR3 region has 15 residues. The germline V gene has CDR1 SQVTM and CDR2 ANQGSEA. The V and J ends lost 2 bases and 6 bases, in that order; junction bases with no gene match: 10. The CDR3 nucleotides are TGCAGCGTTGAATCCGGGGGGAGGGAAATCAATGAGCAGTTCTTC. Translation: CSVESGGREINEQFF.

V gene TRBV20-1 combines with J gene TRBJ2-3; no clear D. Trimming shortened V by 1 base and J by 2 bases, and 10 bases separated the two germline ends. CDR1 DFQATT and CDR2 SNEGSKA come from the germline V gene (reference sequence). This CDR3 contains 14 residues. The CDR3 sequence: CSARGASYTDTQYF. CDR3 in DNA: TGCAGTGCTAGAGGGGCCAGCTACACAGATACGCAGTATTTT.

The CDR3 is CASSFLVSARNTGELFF. The CDR3 coding sequence is TGTGCCAGCAGCTTCTTGGTGTCAGCCAGGAACACCGGGGAGCTGTTTTTT. The V call is TRBV7-2, the J call TRBJ2-2; D unresolved. V lost 3 bases and J lost 1, with 15 bases in between. Germline V gene data show CDR1 as SGHTA and CDR2 as FQGNSA. The CDR3 has 17 residues.

This clonotype was counted at least ten times. The chain carries TRBV20-1 and TRBJ2-5; 7 positions agree with TRBD2. The germline V gene encodes CDR1 DFQATT and CDR2 SNEGSKA (reference sequence). The CDR3 sequence is 15 residues long. V was clipped by 2 bases and J by 1 base; unmatched bases: 7. The CDR3 DNA reads TGCAGTGCTAGACCCCTGGGGGGGTTCCAAGAGACCCAGTACTTC. Translating gives CSARPLGGFQETQYF.

The V call is TRBV7-2, the J call TRBJ2-1; TRBD2 aligns across 9 bases. The ends lost 0 bases at V and 6 bases at J; junction bases unmatched: 6. This CDR3 is built from 16 residues. The germline CDR1 and CDR2 sequences are SGHTA and FQGNSA. The CDR3 protein is CASSLAPAGGLNEQFF. The CDR3, as DNA: TGTGCCAGCAGCTTAGCTCCAGCGGGGGGTCTCAATGAGCAGTTCTTC.

This clonotype was seen a few times. The rearrangement uses TRBV20-1 and TRBJ2-7; the D gene is possibly TRBD1 (6 bases). CDR3 length equals 13 residues. The V end lost 0 bases, the J end lost 3 bases, and 9 bases lay between the germline ends. Per the germline V gene, CDR1 is DFQATT and CDR2 is SNEGSKA (reference sequence). The CDR3 reads CSARDQGNYEQYF. CDR3 nucleotides: TGCAGTGCTAGAGATCAGGGGAACTACGAGCAGTACTTC.

This clonotype was picked up a small number of times. The chain joins TRBV7-8 to TRBJ1-2; tentatively, D is TRBD1 (5 bases). There are 17 residues in the CDR3. The germline V and J ends were trimmed by 5 bases and 3 bases, with 22 bases remaining between them. Germline CDR1 and CDR2: SGHVS and FQNEAQ. This chain's CDR3 is CASSTRGLERAHYGYTF. DNA of the CDR3: TGTGCCAGCAGCACTAGGGGCCTGGAGAGGGCCCACTATGGCTACACCTTC.

The V and J genes are TRBV9 and TRBJ2-3; 8 bases align to TRBD2. Germline loops: CDR1 SGDLS, CDR2 YYNGEE. After removal of 4 bases from V and 8 bases from J, the junction contained 9 bases not matched to a gene. The CDR3 has 14 residues. CDR3 bases: TGTGCCAGCAGCCCGGGTCACAGCGGGGGTACGCAGTATTTT. Translated, it gives CASSPGHSGGTQYF.

In this sample, this clonotype turned up once. The V and J genes are TRBV9 and TRBJ2-1; 7 bases are a match to TRBD1. CDR1 SGDLS and CDR2 YYNGEE come from the germline V gene. After removal of 5 bases from V and 3 bases from J, the junction contained 8 bases not matched to a gene. This CDR3 comprises 15 residues. Written as DNA, the CDR3 is TGTGCCAGCAGTGATAACCGGGACAGCTACAATGAGCAGTTCTTC. It translates to CASSDNRDSYNEQFF.

This chain joins TRBV20-1 and TRBJ2-1, with 10 bases identical to TRBD1. The CDR3 totals 16 residues. Germline V gene lookup returns CDR1 DFQATT and CDR2 SNEGSKA (reference sequence). V trimming: 1 base; J trimming: 1 base; junction bases outside the gene matches: 4. Here the CDR3 DNA reads TGCAGTGCTAGAGCGGGACAGGGGAATTCCTACAATGAGCAGTTCTTC. Translated: CSARAGQGNSYNEQFF.

The chain links TRBV20-1 to TRBJ2-5; tentative D call: TRBD2 (7 bases). V lost 4 bases and J 1 base, leaving 10 bases between the germline ends. The CDR3 loop spans 13 amino acids. Germline lookup yields CDR1 DFQATT and CDR2 SNEGSKA (reference sequence). CDR3 sequence (DNA): TGCAGTGCTAAAAGGGGGGGCCAAGAGACCCAGTACTTC. It yields the protein CSAKRGGQETQYF.

V usage is TRBV4-1 and J usage is TRBJ2-5; D gene ambiguous. V was trimmed by 1 base and J by 4 bases, leaving 13 bases between them. Germline V CDR1 and CDR2: MGHRA, YSYEKL. This CDR3 has 15 amino acids. The CDR3 sequence is CASSQGQNGGETQYF. CDR3 bases: TGCGCCAGCAGCCAAGGCCAAAACGGTGGAGAGACCCAGTACTTC.